The source of this T cell receptor (beta chain) is a study of spatial heterogeneity in lung cancer (dated by TCRdb to between 2018 and 2020). Background for the entire study: Beta-chain transcripts were consistently detected in greater numbers than alpha-chain transcripts, which likely reflects a higher abundance of beta-chain transcripts. In the raw uncorrected reads, each unique combination of TCR and UMI appeared on average more than ten times. In non-small cell lung cancer, the study made a quantitative comparison of TCR alpha and beta repertoires among multiple tumor regions, matched nontumor lung and blood. The study linked features of the TCR repertoire to counts of nonsynonymous mutations, which were determined by whole-exome sequencing of tumor tissue. At surgery, 220 tumor regions, 64 matched nontumor lung samples and 50 to 60 PBMC samples were TCR-sequenced for both alpha and beta chains.

Points the paper makes about the study in general: Additional single-cell paired TCR alpha and beta sequencing was considered necessary to confirm, at a functional level, the hypothesis that regional TCRs recognize regional mutations.

The time point tag for this specimen amounts to: sample taken at primary tumor resection. The donors were some 76 patients from the lung TRACERx cohort who had early-stage, untreated non-small cell lung cancer. Whole RNA extracted from tumor and nontumor lung tissue, or from cryopreserved PBMC samples, was used for TCR sequencing without cell sorting. Only patients for whom sufficient RNA was available from at least two tumor regions were selected for TCR sequencing. A lung pathologist reviewed the tumor and adjacent nontumor lung specimens before the specimens were selected. This clonotype was detected only once. Its antigen target is currently unknown. No base quality information exists; no much larger clone differs at one position. One read is thin evidence. The trim is 4 bases for V and 5 bases for J, with a gap of 11 bases between the germline ends. Including the terminal cysteine and phenylalanine, the CDR3 comprises 13 residues. The only DNA kept is the CDR3, 39 bases in frame from the first base. For CDR1 and CDR2, the germline V gene (reference sequence) lists WNHNN and SYGVQD.

Library preparation employed 5' RACE. For sequencing, a NextSeq 500 was employed. In the TCR library protocol, a unique molecular identifier was attached to each TCR cDNA molecule so that PCR and sequencing errors could be corrected. The paper's processing steps were these. TCR identification, UMI-based error correction and CDR3 extraction were performed with Decombinator tools. Expanded TCRs were defined as those above a frequency of 2 per 1,000, corresponding to the top 1% of the tumor frequency distribution. Renyi diversity was calculated using the R vegan package after each repertoire was subsampled 100 times to 5,000 TCRs. CDR3 similarity networks were built from amino acid triplet string-kernel similarity, with CDR3s being connected when pairwise similarity was above 0.82. TCRdb reprocessing: public reads trimmed at Q25 with fastp, clones called with MiXCR, in-frame beta chains kept. Each record represents a unique CDR3 protein, reported with the most common genes and DNA among its rows. The V and J calls, along with clone size, are taken from TCRdb and not from the paper's own processing. In this sample the table shows 950 to 1,500 distinct CDR3 sequences, 27% of which occur a single time. Roughly 19% of the sample is in the top ten clones.

The sequence was obtained from a female donor with early-stage non-small cell lung cancer. The sequence is built from TRBV10-1 and TRBJ2-5; 5 matching bases give a weak D call of TRBD2. The source was normal lung tissue next to the tumor, collected at surgery. The CDR3 amino acid sequence is: CASSANGIETQYF. The bases read TGCGCCAGCAGTGCCAACGGGATCGAGACCCAGTACTTC.